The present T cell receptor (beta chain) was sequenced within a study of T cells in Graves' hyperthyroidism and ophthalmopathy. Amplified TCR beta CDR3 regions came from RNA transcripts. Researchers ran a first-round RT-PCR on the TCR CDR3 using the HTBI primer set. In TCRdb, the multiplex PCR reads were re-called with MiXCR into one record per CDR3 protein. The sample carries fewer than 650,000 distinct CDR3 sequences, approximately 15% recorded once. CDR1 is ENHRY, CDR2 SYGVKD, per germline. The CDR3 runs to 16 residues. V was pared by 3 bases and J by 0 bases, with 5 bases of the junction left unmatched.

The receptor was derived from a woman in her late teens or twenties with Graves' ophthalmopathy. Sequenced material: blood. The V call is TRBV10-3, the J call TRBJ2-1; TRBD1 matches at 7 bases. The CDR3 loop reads CAISEGTADSYNEQFF. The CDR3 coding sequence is TGTGCCATCAGTGAAGGGACAGCCGACTCCTACAATGAGCAGTTCTTC.